These 24 T cell receptor beta chains were all obtained from the same sample, sequenced in a study of cytomegalovirus exposure and HLA in healthy donors. The primer mix had 60 Vbeta and 13 Jbeta primers. Generated by immunoSEQ multiplex PCR, the TCRdb table keeps only in-frame clones and is missing some. The profile covers approximately 200,000 clones, with 79% appearing a single time and roughly 1.5% taken by the ten largest. Sequenced material: PBMCs. The receptors come from a girl aged 5-17 years in good health and CMV-seropositive.

The chain employs TRBV4-2 and TRBJ2-2; 8 nucleotides line up with TRBD2. Per the germline V gene, CDR1 is LGHNA and CDR2 is YNFKEQ. V was clipped by 1 base and J by 4 bases; unmatched bases: 17. The CDR3 loop spans 20 amino acids. CDR3 DNA: TGTGCCAGCAGCCAAGGTTCCGTCGCAACGGGGGGGCCGGGCACCGGGGAGCTGTTTTTT. The encoded protein is CASSQGSVATGGPGTGELFF.

The chain uses TRBV6-1 and TRBJ2-3; D perhaps matches TRBD2 (6 bases). V was trimmed by 2 bases and J by 3 bases, leaving 15 bases between them. This CDR3 has 16 amino acids. CDR1 is MNHNS, CDR2 SASEGT, per germline. The CDR3 protein is CASSEQETRKTDTQYF. Here the CDR3 DNA reads TGTGCCAGCAGTGAACAAGAGACTAGAAAAACAGATACGCAGTATTTT.

This sequence joins TRBV5-8 and TRBJ1-5, with D perhaps matching TRBD1 (6 bases). Germline CDR1 is SGHTS and CDR2 is YDEGEE. V dropped 4 bases and J dropped 5 bases, with 13 bases sitting between them. The CDR3 totals 14 residues. As DNA, the CDR3 is TGTGCCAGCAGCCCGGAACGACAGGATCAGCCCCAGCATTTT. It yields the protein CASSPERQDQPQHF.

This clone has a single count. The rearrangement joins TRBV10-1 to TRBJ2-3; 8 nucleotides match TRBD1. Germline CDR1 and CDR2: WNHNN and SYGVQD (reference sequence). The CDR3 contains 15 residues. The junction had 6 bases not matched to a gene; V was cut back by 5 bases and J by 2 bases. The CDR3 region has the DNA TGCGCCAGCAGTAGTAGGACAGGGCTCACAGATACGCAGTATTTT. It translates to CASSSRTGLTDTQYF.

This clone is a singleton in its sample. J is TRBJ2-7 and V is TRBV5-1; TRBD1 matches 10 bases. Germline CDR1 reads SGHRS; CDR2 reads YFSETQ. V shed 4 bases, J shed 6 bases, and the junction held 7 bases outside the gene matches. The CDR3 is 14 residues long. The CDR3, as DNA: TGCGCCAGCAGCGCCGGGACAGGGGTAGGCGAGCAGTACTTC. It is translated as CASSAGTGVGEQYF.

The genes are TRBV5-3 and TRBJ1-2, with D maybe TRBD1 (5 bases). TRBV5-3 is flagged as an ORF with uncertain function. The V end lost 3 bases, the J end lost 12 bases, and 12 bases lay between the germline ends. The CDR3 is 11 amino acids. The CDR3 coding sequence is TGTGCCAGAAGCTACGGACACCTAGACACCTTC. It translates to CARSYGHLDTF.

This chain uses TRBV15 with TRBJ2-7; D is uncertain. V was pared by 0 bases and J by 3 bases, with 6 bases between. The germline V gene has CDR1 LNHNV and CDR2 YYDKDF (reference sequence). CDR3 length: 13 amino acids. CDR3 loop: CATSRDLNYEQYF. As DNA, the CDR3 is TGTGCCACCAGCAGAGATCTTAACTACGAGCAGTACTTC.

The V call is TRBV7-2, the J call TRBJ1-1; D unclear. Between the trimmed V and J ends, which lost 0 bases and 0 bases, there was a span of 8 bases. From germline, CDR1 is SGHTA and CDR2 FQGNSA. The CDR3 consists of 15 residues. CDR3 loop: CASSLATRVNTEAFF. DNA of the CDR3: TGTGCCAGCAGCTTAGCGACTCGGGTGAACACTGAAGCTTTCTTT.

The J gene is TRBJ2-7, the V gene TRBV11-2; D perhaps matches TRBD2 (6 bases). V lost 6 bases to trimming and J lost 3 bases, with 18 bases between them. CDR3 size: 15 residues. Germline loops: CDR1 SGHAT, CDR2 FQNNGV. CDR3: CASSRGTGAFYEQYF. The CDR3 nucleotides are TGTGCCAGCAGTCGGGGGACGGGAGCTTTCTACGAGCAGTACTTC.

The V and J genes are TRBV29-1 and TRBJ2-1; 11 nucleotides line up with TRBD2. Germline trimming cut 5 bases from V and 1 base from J; bases unmatched to any gene: 10. The germline gives CDR1 SQVTM, CDR2 ANQGSEA. CDR3 length equals 17 residues. CDR3 nucleotides: TGCAGCGTTTTTTCTCGTTCTAGCGGGGGGTCCTACAATGAGCAGTTCTTC. It yields the protein CSVFSRSSGGSYNEQFF.

This clone was found a few times. The chain employs TRBV11-3 and TRBJ2-1; 9 nucleotides match TRBD1. The germline V gene encodes CDR1 SGHNT and CDR2 YENEEA. Unmatched junction bases numbered 11, after V lost 8 bases and J lost 9 bases. This CDR3 region has 14 residues. The CDR3 spells CASHDRGVNSEQFF. The CDR3, as DNA: TGTGCCAGCCACGACAGGGGGGTCAACAGTGAGCAGTTCTTC.

The CDR3 protein is CASSLRVGELFF. DNA of the CDR3: TGTGCCAGCAGTTTACGGGTCGGGGAGCTGTTTTTT. V and J are TRBV28 and TRBJ2-2; D unresolved. Per the germline V gene, CDR1 is MDHEN and CDR2 is SYDVKM. This CDR3 has 12 amino acids. The V end lost 2 bases, the J end lost 7 bases, and 5 bases lay between the germline ends.

The rearrangement uses TRBV4-1 and TRBJ2-7, with D maybe TRBD2 (6 bases). The CDR3 extends over 13 amino acids. The ends were cut back, 4 bases at V and 2 bases at J, with 9 bases in the middle. Germline CDR1 and CDR2: MGHRA and YSYEKL. The CDR3 region is CASSPGVPYEQYF. The CDR3 DNA reads as TGCGCCAGCAGCCCGGGGGTACCCTACGAGCAGTACTTC.

This rearrangement joins TRBV10-1 to TRBJ1-1; unclear D gene. Germline V gene data show CDR1 as WNHNN and CDR2 as SYGVQD (reference sequence). The CDR3 has 14 residues. V lost 8 bases to trimming and J lost 0 bases, with 13 bases between them. The CDR3, as DNA: TGCGCCAGCGAACTTGGTCCGGTGAACACTGAAGCTTTCTTT. Protein product: CASELGPVNTEAFF.

This clone occurred a few times. The CDR3 sequence is CASSLLADLYNEQFF. For the CDR3, the DNA is TGTGCCAGCAGCTTACTAGCGGACCTCTACAATGAGCAGTTCTTC. The chain links TRBV7-6 to TRBJ2-1; 7 bases map to TRBD2. With 2 bases clipped from V and 3 bases from J, the junction kept 4 bases outside the gene matches. The length of the CDR3 is 15 residues. Germline V gene data show CDR1 as SGHVS and CDR2 as FNYEAQ.

CDR3 amino acids: CASSLVLAGVDEQYF. CDR3 in DNA: TGTGCCAGCAGCTTAGTACTAGCGGGGGTGGACGAGCAGTACTTC. This sequence joins TRBV11-2 and TRBJ2-7, with 11 bases matching TRBD2. CDR1 and CDR2 (germline): SGHAT, FQNNGV. The J segment lost 5 bases and the V segment lost 1 base, leaving 4 bases of the junction unmatched. The CDR3 is made up of 15 amino acids.

V gene TRBV4-1 combines with J gene TRBJ1-4, with 9 bases matching TRBD1. With 4 bases clipped from V and 7 bases from J, the junction kept 1 base outside the gene matches. This CDR3 has 13 amino acids. Germline CDR1 and CDR2: MGHRA and YSYEKL. In nucleotides, the CDR3 is TGCGCCAGCAGCCGGACAGGGGCTGAAAAACTGTTTTTT. It encodes CASSRTGAEKLFF.

The chain employs TRBV6-1 and TRBJ2-7, with a possible D match to TRBD2 (6 bases). This CDR3 is 11 amino acids long. The V end was cut by 6 bases, the J end by 3 bases, with 6 bases between. Per germline, CDR1 MNHNS and CDR2 SASEGT. The CDR3 nucleotides read TGTGCCAGCAGGCGGGACTACGAGCAGTACTTC. Protein: CASRRDYEQYF.

V gene TRBV4-3 combines with J gene TRBJ1-2, with D possibly matching TRBD1 (5 bases). CDR1 and CDR2 from the germline V gene are LGHNA and YSLEER. CDR3 size: 14 residues. Trimming took 1 base from V and 5 from J, leaving 11 bases between them. The CDR3 nucleotides read TGCGCCAGCAGCCAAGTGGGACTTTCTTATGGCTACACCTTC. This translates into CASSQVGLSYGYTF.

This chain connects TRBV6-4 to TRBJ2-1; D is undetermined. V lost 0 bases and J 10 bases, leaving 7 bases between the germline ends. This CDR3 region has 12 residues. Germline CDR1 MRHNA, CDR2 SNTAGT. The CDR3 coding sequence is TGTGCCAGCAGTGACTCGGGCGAGGAGCAGTTCTTC. Protein: CASSDSGEEQFF.

This clone came up a few times. This chain joins TRBV11-2 and TRBJ2-1; D gene ambiguous. V was pared by 5 bases and J by 7 bases, with 6 bases between. Germline assignment: CDR1 SGHAT and CDR2 FQNNGV. CDR3 length equals 11 residues. The CDR3 DNA is TGTGCCAGCAGCCCGGAGAATGAGCAGTTCTTC. This translates into CASSPENEQFF.

The sample holds a few counts of this clone. CDR3 amino acids: CASSTGGVGRAFF. The CDR3 DNA reads TGTGCCAGCAGTACAGGGGGCGTAGGTCGAGCTTTCTTT. This chain joins TRBV6-1 and TRBJ1-1, with TRBD1 matching 9 bases. CDR1 is MNHNS and CDR2 is SASEGT in the germline V gene. J gave up 10 bases and V 5 bases, and 8 bases lay outside the gene matches. The CDR3 spans 13 residues.

V and J are TRBV5-4 and TRBJ2-1; 7 bases map to TRBD2. J was trimmed by 9 bases and V by 3 bases; bases with no gene match: 12. The CDR3 has 15 residues. CDR1 is SGHNT, CDR2 YYREEE, per germline (reference sequence). Here the CDR3 reads CASSWGGTGGIEQFF. CDR3 nucleotide sequence: TGTGCCAGCAGCTGGGGGGGGACGGGTGGGATTGAGCAGTTCTTC.

The chain recombines TRBV7-6 with TRBJ2-1; 9 positions agree with TRBD2. Germline V CDR1 and CDR2: SGHVS, FNYEAQ. The CDR3 has 15 amino acids. V shed 1 base, J shed 9 bases, and the junction held 7 bases outside the gene matches. CDR3 amino acids: CASSLGAGGHSEQFF. In DNA form, the CDR3 reads TGTGCCAGCAGCTTAGGGGCGGGGGGGCATAGTGAGCAGTTCTTC.